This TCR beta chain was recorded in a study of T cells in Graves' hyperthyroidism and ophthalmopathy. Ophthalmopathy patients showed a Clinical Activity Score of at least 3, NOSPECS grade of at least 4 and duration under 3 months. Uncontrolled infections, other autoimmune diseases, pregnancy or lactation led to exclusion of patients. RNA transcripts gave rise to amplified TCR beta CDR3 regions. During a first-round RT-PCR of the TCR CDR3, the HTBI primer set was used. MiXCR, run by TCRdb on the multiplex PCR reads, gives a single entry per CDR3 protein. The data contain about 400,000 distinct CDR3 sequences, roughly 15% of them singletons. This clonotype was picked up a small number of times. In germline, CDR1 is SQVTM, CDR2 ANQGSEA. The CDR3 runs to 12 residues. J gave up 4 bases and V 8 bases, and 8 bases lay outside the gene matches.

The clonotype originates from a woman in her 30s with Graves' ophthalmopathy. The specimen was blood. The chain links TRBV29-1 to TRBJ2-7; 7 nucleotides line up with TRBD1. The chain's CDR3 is CSTTGETYEQYF. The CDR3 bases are TGCAGCACCACAGGGGAAACTTACGAGCAGTACTTC.